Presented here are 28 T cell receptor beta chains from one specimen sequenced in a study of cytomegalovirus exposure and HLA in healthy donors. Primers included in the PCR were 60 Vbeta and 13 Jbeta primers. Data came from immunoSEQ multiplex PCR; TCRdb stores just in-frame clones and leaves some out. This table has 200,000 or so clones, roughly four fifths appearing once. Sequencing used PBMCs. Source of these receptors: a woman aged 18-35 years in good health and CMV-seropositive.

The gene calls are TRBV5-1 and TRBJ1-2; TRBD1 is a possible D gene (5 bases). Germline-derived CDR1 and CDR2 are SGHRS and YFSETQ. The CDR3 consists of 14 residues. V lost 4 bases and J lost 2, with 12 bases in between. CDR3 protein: CASSGGDVNYGYTF. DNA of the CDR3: TGCGCCAGCAGCGGGGGGGACGTCAACTATGGCTACACCTTC.

CDR3 in DNA: TGTGCCAGCAGCTTAGGGGAGGAGCCTGGCGAGCAGTACTTC. Translation: CASSLGEEPGEQYF. This rearrangement joins TRBV13 to TRBJ2-7, with a tentative D call TRBD2 (5 bases). The germline CDR1 and CDR2 sequences are PRHDT and FYEKMQ (reference sequence). The CDR3 is 14 amino acids. V lost 0 bases to trimming and J lost 6 bases, with 12 bases between them.

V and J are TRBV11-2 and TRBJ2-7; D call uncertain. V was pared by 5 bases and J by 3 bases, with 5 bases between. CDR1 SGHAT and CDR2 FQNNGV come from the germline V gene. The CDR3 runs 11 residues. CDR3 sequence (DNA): TGTGCCAGCAGCCCCTACTACGAGCAGTACTTC. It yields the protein CASSPYYEQYF.

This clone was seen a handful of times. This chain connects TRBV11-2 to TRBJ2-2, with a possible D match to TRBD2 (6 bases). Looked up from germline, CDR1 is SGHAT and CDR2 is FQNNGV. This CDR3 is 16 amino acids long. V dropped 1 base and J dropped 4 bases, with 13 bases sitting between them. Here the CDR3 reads CASSLGLSGSTGELFF. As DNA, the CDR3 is TGTGCCAGCAGCTTAGGTCTTAGCGGATCCACCGGGGAGCTGTTTTTT.

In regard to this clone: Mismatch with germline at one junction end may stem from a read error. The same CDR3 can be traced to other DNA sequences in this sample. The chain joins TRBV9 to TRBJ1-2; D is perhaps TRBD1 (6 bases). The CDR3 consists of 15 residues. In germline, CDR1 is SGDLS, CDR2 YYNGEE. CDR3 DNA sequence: TGCGCCAGCAGCGTCTCCAGGGGTGTCAACTATGGCTACACCTTC. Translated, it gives CASSVSRGVNYGYTF.

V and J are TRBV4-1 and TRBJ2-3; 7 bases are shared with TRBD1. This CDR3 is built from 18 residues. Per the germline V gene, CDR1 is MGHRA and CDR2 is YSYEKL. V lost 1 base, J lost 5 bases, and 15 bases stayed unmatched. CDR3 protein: CASSQVVTGRKLGDTQYF. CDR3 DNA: TGCGCCAGCAGCCAAGTGGTGACAGGGCGTAAGCTGGGAGATACGCAGTATTTT.

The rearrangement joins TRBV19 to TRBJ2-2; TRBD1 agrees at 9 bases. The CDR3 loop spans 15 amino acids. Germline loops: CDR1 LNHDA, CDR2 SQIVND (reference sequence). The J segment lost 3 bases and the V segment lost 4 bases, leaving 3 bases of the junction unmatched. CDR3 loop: CASSRGTGHTGELFF. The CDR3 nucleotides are TGTGCCAGTAGTAGGGGGACAGGGCACACCGGGGAGCTGTTTTTT.

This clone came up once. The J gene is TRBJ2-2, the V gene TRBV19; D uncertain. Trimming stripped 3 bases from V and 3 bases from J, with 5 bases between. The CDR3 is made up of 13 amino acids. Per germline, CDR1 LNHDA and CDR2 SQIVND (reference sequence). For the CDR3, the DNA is TGTGCCAGTAGTATGTCAGACACCGGGGAGCTGTTTTTT. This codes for CASSMSDTGELFF.

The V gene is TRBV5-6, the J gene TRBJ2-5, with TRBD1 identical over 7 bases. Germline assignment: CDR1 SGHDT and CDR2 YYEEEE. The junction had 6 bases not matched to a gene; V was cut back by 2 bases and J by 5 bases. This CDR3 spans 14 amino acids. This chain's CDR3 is CASSFGTVGETQYF. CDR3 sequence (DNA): TGTGCCAGCAGCTTTGGGACAGTGGGTGAGACCCAGTACTTC. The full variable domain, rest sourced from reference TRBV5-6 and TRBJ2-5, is DAGVTQSPTHLIKTRGQQVTLRCSPKSGHDTVSWYQQALGQGPQFIFQYYEEEERQRGNFPDRFSGHQFPNYSSELNVNALLLGDSALYLCASSFGTVGETQYFGPGTRLLVL.

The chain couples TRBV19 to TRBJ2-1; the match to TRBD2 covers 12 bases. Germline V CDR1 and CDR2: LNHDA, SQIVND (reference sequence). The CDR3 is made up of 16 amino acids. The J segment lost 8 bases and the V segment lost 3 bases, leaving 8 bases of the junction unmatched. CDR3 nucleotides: TGTGCCAGTAGTATTGCCAGTCTAGCGGGGGGGCATGAGCAGTTCTTC. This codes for CASSIASLAGGHEQFF.

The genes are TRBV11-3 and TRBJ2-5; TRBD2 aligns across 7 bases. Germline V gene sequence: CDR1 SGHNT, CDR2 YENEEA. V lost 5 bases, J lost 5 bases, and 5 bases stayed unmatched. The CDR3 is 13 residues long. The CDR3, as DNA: TGTGCCAGCAGCGCGAATAGCGGGGAGACCCAGTACTTC. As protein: CASSANSGETQYF.

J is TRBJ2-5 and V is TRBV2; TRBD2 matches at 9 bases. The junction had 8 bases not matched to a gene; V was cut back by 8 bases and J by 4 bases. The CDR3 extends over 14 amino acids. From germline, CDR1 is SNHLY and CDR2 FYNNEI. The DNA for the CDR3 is TGTGCCAGCGCGGTGGCGGGGGGGCCAGAGACCCAGTACTTC. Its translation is CASAVAGGPETQYF.

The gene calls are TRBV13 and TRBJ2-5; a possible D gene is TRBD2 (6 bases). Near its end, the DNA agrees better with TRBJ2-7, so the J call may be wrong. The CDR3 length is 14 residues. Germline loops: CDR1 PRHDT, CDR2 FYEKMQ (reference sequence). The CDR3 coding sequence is TGTGCCAGCAGCTCGGGACTCAGGGTATACGAGCAGTACTTC. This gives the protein CASSSGLRVYEQYF.

This CDR3 reads CASSWGTSGGRETQYF. The CDR3 DNA reads as TGTGCCAGTAGTTGGGGGACTAGCGGGGGTCGGGAGACCCAGTACTTC. The rearrangement uses TRBV19 and TRBJ2-5; 14 bases agree with TRBD2. Germline loops: CDR1 LNHDA, CDR2 SQIVND (reference sequence). The V segment lost 5 bases and the J segment 5 bases; nucleotides outside the gene matches: 7. The CDR3 runs to 16 residues.

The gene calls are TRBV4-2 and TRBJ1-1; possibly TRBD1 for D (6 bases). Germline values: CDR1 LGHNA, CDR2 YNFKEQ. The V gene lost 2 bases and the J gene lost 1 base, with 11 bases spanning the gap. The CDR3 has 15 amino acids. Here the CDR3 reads CASSQIDRQNTEAFF. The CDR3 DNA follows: TGTGCCAGCAGCCAAATCGACAGGCAGAACACTGAAGCTTTCTTT.

CDR3 nucleotide sequence: TGTGCCAGCAGCTTCGGTCCAGGTTATGGAAACACCATATATTTT. Its protein is CASSFGPGYGNTIYF. J is TRBJ1-3 and V is TRBV7-2; unclear D gene. V was trimmed by 3 bases and J by 3 bases, leaving 12 bases between them. Germline V gene data show CDR1 as SGHTA and CDR2 as FQGNSA. The CDR3 covers 15 residues.

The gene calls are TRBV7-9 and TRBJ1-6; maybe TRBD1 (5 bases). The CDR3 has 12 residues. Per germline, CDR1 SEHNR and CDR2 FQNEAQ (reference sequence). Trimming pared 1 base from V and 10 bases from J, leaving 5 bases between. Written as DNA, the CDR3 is TGTGCCAGCAGCTTAGAGGGGTCACCCCTCCACTTT. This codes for CASSLEGSPLHF. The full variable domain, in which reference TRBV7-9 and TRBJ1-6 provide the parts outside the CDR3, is DTGVSQNPRHKITKRGQNVTFRCDPISEHNRLYWYRQTLGQGPEFLTYFQNEAQLEKSRLLSDRFSAERPKGSFSTLEIQRTEQGDSAMYLCASSLEGSPLHFGNGTRLTVT.

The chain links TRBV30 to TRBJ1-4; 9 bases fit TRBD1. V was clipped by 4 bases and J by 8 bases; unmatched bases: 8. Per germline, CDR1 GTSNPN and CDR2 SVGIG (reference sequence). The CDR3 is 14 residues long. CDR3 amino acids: CAWTSWDRDEKLFF. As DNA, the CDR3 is TGTGCCTGGACCTCATGGGACAGGGACGAAAAACTGTTTTTT.

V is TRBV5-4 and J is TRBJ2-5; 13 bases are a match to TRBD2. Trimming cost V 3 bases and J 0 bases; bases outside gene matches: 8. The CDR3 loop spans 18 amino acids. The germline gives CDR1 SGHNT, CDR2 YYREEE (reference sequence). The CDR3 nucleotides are TGTGCCAGCAGCTCTCGGACTAGCGGGAGCCTGTACCAAGAGACCCAGTACTTC. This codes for CASSSRTSGSLYQETQYF.

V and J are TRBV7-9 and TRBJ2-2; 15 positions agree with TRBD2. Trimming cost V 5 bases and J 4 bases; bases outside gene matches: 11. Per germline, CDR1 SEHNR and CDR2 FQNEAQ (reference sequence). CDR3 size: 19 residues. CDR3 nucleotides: TGTGCCAGCAGCCCCGGGACTAGCGGGGGGCGCCGGGTCACCGGGGAGCTGTTTTTT. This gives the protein CASSPGTSGGRRVTGELFF. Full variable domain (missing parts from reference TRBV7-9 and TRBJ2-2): DTGVSQNPRHKITKRGQNVTFRCDPISEHNRLYWYRQTLGQGPEFLTYFQNEAQLEKSRLLSDRFSAERPKGSFSTLEIQRTEQGDSAMYLCASSPGTSGGRRVTGELFFGEGSRLTVL.

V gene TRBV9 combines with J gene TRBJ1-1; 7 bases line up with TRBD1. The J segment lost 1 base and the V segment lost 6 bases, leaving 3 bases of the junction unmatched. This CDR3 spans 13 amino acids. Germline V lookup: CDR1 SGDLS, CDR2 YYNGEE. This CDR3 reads CASTTGQNTEAFF. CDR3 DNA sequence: TGTGCCAGCACGACAGGGCAGAACACTGAAGCTTTCTTT.

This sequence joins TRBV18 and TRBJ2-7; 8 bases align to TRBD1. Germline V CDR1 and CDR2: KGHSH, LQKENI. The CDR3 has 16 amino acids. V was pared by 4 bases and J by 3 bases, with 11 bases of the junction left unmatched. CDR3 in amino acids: CASSRQGGQGYYEQYF. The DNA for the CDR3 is TGTGCCAGCTCACGACAGGGCGGACAGGGCTACTACGAGCAGTACTTC.

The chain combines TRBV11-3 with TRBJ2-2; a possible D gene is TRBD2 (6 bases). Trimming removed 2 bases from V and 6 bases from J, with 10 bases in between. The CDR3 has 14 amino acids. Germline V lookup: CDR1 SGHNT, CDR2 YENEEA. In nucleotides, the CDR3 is TGTGCCAGCAGCTTACACCGACTAGCCGGGGAGCTGTTTTTT. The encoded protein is CASSLHRLAGELFF.

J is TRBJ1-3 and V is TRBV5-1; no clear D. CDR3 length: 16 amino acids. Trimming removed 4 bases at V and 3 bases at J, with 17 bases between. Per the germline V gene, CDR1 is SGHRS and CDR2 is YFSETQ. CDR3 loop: CASSLPLLLFGNTIYF. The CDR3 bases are TGCGCCAGCAGCCTCCCCTTGTTACTCTTTGGAAACACCATATATTTT.

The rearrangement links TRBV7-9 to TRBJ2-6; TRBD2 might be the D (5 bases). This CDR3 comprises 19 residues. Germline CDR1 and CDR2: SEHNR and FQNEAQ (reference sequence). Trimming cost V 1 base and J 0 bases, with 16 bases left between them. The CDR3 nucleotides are TGTGCCAGCAGCTTAGGCGGGTTTATGGGCAACTCTGGGGCCAACGTCCTGACTTTC. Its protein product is CASSLGGFMGNSGANVLTF.

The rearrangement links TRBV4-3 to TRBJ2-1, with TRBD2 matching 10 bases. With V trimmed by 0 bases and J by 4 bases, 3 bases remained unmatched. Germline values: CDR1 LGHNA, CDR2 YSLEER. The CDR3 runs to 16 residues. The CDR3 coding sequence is TGCGCCAGCAGCCAAGATAGAGCGGGGGGGTACAATGAGCAGTTCTTC. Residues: CASSQDRAGGYNEQFF.

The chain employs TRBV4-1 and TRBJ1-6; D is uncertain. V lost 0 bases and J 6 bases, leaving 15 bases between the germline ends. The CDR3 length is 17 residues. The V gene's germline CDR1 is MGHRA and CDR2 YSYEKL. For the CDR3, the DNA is TGCGCCAGCAGCCAAGATAGAGGCGAAACGTCTAATTCACCCCTCCACTTT. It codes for CASSQDRGETSNSPLHF.

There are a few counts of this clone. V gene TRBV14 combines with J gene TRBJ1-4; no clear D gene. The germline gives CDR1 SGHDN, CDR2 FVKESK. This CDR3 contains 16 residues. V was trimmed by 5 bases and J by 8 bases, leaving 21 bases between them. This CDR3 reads CASSLNHGSGWEKLFF. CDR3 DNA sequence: TGTGCCAGCAGCTTGAACCACGGGTCGGGTTGGGAAAAACTGTTTTTT.